These 22 T cell receptor beta chains share one sample of origin, sequenced in a study of blood T cell repertoires in COVID-19. The protocol was immunoSEQ multiplex PCR, while the TCRdb copy is restricted to in-frame clones and leaves out a portion. This sample carries 80,000 or so clones, roughly four fifths of them seen once, and the ten largest clones take around 6.9%. The sequencing sample was made of peripheral blood. These receptors all stem from a human donor in a cohort sampled during active COVID-19.

The chain is built from TRBV5-1 and TRBJ2-7; D might be TRBD1 (6 bases). The CDR3 consists of 14 residues. Trimming removed 4 bases from V and 7 bases from J, with 18 bases in between. In germline, CDR1 is SGHRS, CDR2 YFSETQ. CDR3 nucleotides: TGCGCCAGCAGCCTGCAGGGGCGGGCGAGTGAGCAGTACTTC. This encodes CASSLQGRASEQYF.

The chain combines TRBV7-2 with TRBJ2-2, with D possibly being TRBD1 (5 bases). The V gene lost 5 bases and the J gene lost 10 bases, with 26 bases spanning the gap. CDR3 length equals 17 residues. Germline V gene lookup returns CDR1 SGHTA and CDR2 FQGNSA. The CDR3 DNA reads TGTGCCAGCAGCCCAGACGGTAGGGGCCGGACGTATGAGGAGCTGTTTTTT. As protein: CASSPDGRGRTYEELFF.

This chain joins TRBV18 and TRBJ1-5; TRBD1 aligns across 10 bases. The germline V gene has CDR1 KGHSH and CDR2 LQKENI. V shed 3 bases and J 4 bases; nucleotides not matched to a gene: 9. CDR3 size: 17 residues. The CDR3 DNA reads as TGTGCCAGCTCACCGGGCACCGGGACAGGGGTAAATCAGCCCCAGCATTTT. Translation gives CASSPGTGTGVNQPQHF.

The genes are TRBV3-1 (or the pseudogene TRBV3-2) and TRBJ1-1, with D hard to call. The CDR3 spans 15 residues. The germline gives CDR1 LGHDT, CDR2 YNNKEL (reference sequence). Trimming left V 0 bases short and J 1 base short, with 9 bases between. This chain's CDR3 is CASSQDLGRNTEAFF. The CDR3 DNA sequence: TGTGCCAGCAGCCAAGATTTAGGGAGGAACACTGAAGCTTTCTTT.

CDR3 coding DNA: TGTGCCACCACAGATATGGGGCCCCGGGTGGGTAACTATGGCTACACCTTC. Protein: CATTDMGPRVGNYGYTF. This chain links TRBV24-1 with TRBJ1-2; tentative D call: TRBD1 (5 bases). This CDR3 spans 17 amino acids. Looked up from germline, CDR1 is KGHDR and CDR2 is SFDVKD. V dropped 8 bases and J dropped 1 base, with 22 bases sitting between them.

The rearrangement uses TRBV19 and TRBJ1-2, with D perhaps TRBD1 (5 bases). Deletions cut 2 bases from V and 4 bases from J, with 8 bases between. Per the germline V gene, CDR1 is LNHDA and CDR2 is SQIVND (reference sequence). The CDR3 has 13 residues. The CDR3 nucleotides are TGTGCCAGTAGTATAAGCGGGGCCTATGGCTACACCTTC. Protein sequence: CASSISGAYGYTF.

V is TRBV30 and J is TRBJ1-3, with 12 bases fitting TRBD1. CDR3 size: 18 residues. The junction had 13 bases not matched to a gene; V was cut back by 4 bases and J by 3 bases. Per germline, CDR1 GTSNPN and CDR2 SVGIG (reference sequence). CDR3: CAWTLSGTGGFGGNTIYF. CDR3 bases: TGTGCCTGGACACTCTCCGGGACAGGGGGCTTCGGTGGAAACACCATATATTTT.

The gene calls are TRBV11-2 and TRBJ2-7; TRBD2 matches at 9 bases. This CDR3 is built from 15 residues. Germline values: CDR1 SGHAT, CDR2 FQNNGV. The trim removed 5 bases at V and 6 bases at J, leaving 11 bases unmatched. The CDR3: CASSLILAGFGEQYF. The CDR3 DNA is TGTGCCAGCAGCCTAATCCTAGCGGGGTTTGGCGAGCAGTACTTC.

V and J are TRBV6-5 and TRBJ2-7; possibly TRBD1 for D (5 bases). Between the trimmed V and J ends, which lost 0 bases and 4 bases, there was a span of 7 bases. There are 13 residues in the CDR3. Germline assignment: CDR1 MNHEY and CDR2 SVGAGI. The CDR3 reads CASSYSKGYEQYF. The CDR3 region has the DNA TGTGCCAGCAGTTACTCGAAGGGGTACGAGCAGTACTTC.

This clone was seen more than once but under ten times. The J gene is TRBJ1-6, the V gene TRBV5-4; 9 nucleotides match TRBD1. Trimming removed 4 bases from V and 8 bases from J; junction bases left unmatched: 10. The CDR3 spans 16 residues. CDR1 and CDR2 (germline): SGHNT, YYREEE (reference sequence). CDR3 in DNA: TGTGCCAGCAGCAAGAACAGGGGGCTAGCTGATTCACCCCTCCACTTT. This codes for CASSKNRGLADSPLHF.

V is TRBV9 and J is TRBJ2-1; a weak D match, TRBD2 (6 bases). This CDR3 region has 15 residues. The V end lost 1 base, the J end lost 9 bases, and 17 bases lay between the germline ends. CDR1 is SGDLS and CDR2 is YYNGEE in the germline V gene. The CDR3 bases are TGTGCCAGCAGCGTAATGGGGGGAGGCGGGGCTGAGCAGTTCTTC. Translation: CASSVMGGGGAEQFF.

The chain combines TRBV25-1 with TRBJ1-5, with D maybe TRBD1 (5 bases). The V end was cut by 1 base, the J end by 6 bases, with 13 bases between. The CDR3 totals 15 residues. The V gene's germline CDR1 is MGHDK and CDR2 SYGVNS. The chain's CDR3 is CASSESGTMSQPQHF. In DNA form, the CDR3 reads TGTGCCAGCAGTGAATCAGGGACTATGAGTCAGCCCCAGCATTTT.

This rearrangement joins TRBV9 to TRBJ2-1; TRBD1 matches 7 bases. The V segment lost 4 bases and the J segment 3 bases; nucleotides outside the gene matches: 4. The CDR3 is 14 amino acids. Germline V gives CDR1 SGDLS, CDR2 YYNGEE. The CDR3 here is CASSRDRNYNEQFF. The CDR3 DNA reads TGTGCCAGCAGCAGGGACAGAAACTACAATGAGCAGTTCTTC.

The gene calls are TRBV6-5 and TRBJ1-5; 8 bases are shared with TRBD1. V lost 0 bases and J lost 3; bases outside the gene matches: 4. The germline CDR1 and CDR2 sequences are MNHEY and SVGAGI. The CDR3 extends over 16 amino acids. CDR3 DNA: TGTGCCAGCAGTTACTCGCCAGGGGGCTCCAATCAGCCCCAGCATTTT. This codes for CASSYSPGGSNQPQHF.

This chain joins TRBV2 and TRBJ1-6, with D possibly TRBD1 on 6 matching bases. Trimming cost V 2 bases and J 7 bases, with 12 bases left between them. The CDR3 has 15 residues. In germline, CDR1 is SNHLY, CDR2 FYNNEI. CDR3 sequence (DNA): TGTGCCAGCAGTGAACTCCAGGGGACAAATTCACCCCTCCACTTT. Translating gives CASSELQGTNSPLHF.

This sequence joins TRBV13 and TRBJ2-7; 10 bases line up with TRBD1. CDR1 is PRHDT, CDR2 FYEKMQ, per germline (reference sequence). J gave up 2 bases and V 5 bases, and 9 bases lay outside the gene matches. The CDR3 runs 16 residues. CDR3 sequence reads: CASSVSPGQGTYEQYF. Here the CDR3 DNA reads TGTGCCAGCAGCGTCTCACCGGGACAGGGGACCTACGAGCAGTACTTC. Combining the CDR3 with reference TRBV13 and TRBJ2-7 gives the whole variable domain AAGVIQSPRHLIKEKRETATLKCYPIPRHDTVYWYQQGPGQDPQFLISFYEKMQSDKGSIPDRFSAQQFSDYHSELNMSSLELGDSALYFCASSVSPGQGTYEQYFGPGTRLTVT.

This clone was seen a handful of times. The rearrangement links TRBV19 to TRBJ1-5; 9 bases agree with TRBD1. The CDR3 is 16 residues long. The J segment lost 4 bases and the V segment lost 5 bases, leaving 9 bases of the junction unmatched. CDR1 LNHDA and CDR2 SQIVND come from the germline V gene (reference sequence). DNA of the CDR3: TGTGCCAGTAGTGCGACCGGGACAGGGTTTAATCAGCCCCAGCATTTT. Translated, it gives CASSATGTGFNQPQHF.

The genes are TRBV2 and TRBJ2-3, with 12 bases that match TRBD2. Germline V lookup: CDR1 SNHLY, CDR2 FYNNEI. The CDR3 has 15 residues. Trimming took 4 bases from V and 4 from J; bases not matched to a gene: 3. The CDR3 spells CASSGSSGGADTQYF. CDR3 DNA sequence: TGTGCCAGCAGTGGTTCTAGCGGGGGGGCAGATACGCAGTATTTT. Filled out from reference TRBV2 and TRBJ2-3, the complete variable domain reads EPEVTQTPSHQVTQMGQEVILRCVPISNHLYFYWYRQILGQKVEFLVSFYNNEISEKSEIFDDQFSVERPDGSNFTLKIRSTKLEDSAMYFCASSGSSGGADTQYFGPGTRLTVL.

The chain couples TRBV7-9 to TRBJ2-3; 8 bases line up with TRBD1. V lost 5 bases and J lost 3; bases outside the gene matches: 7. CDR3 length: 15 amino acids. Germline lookup yields CDR1 SEHNR and CDR2 FQNEAQ (reference sequence). The CDR3 reads CASSRRQGLTDTQYF. CDR3 DNA sequence: TGTGCCAGCAGCCGAAGACAGGGGTTGACAGATACGCAGTATTTT.

This clone has only a few counts. The chain recombines TRBV10-3 with TRBJ1-5; D remains unclear. CDR3 length: 13 amino acids. The germline V and J ends were trimmed by 5 bases and 4 bases, with 9 bases remaining between them. Germline assignment: CDR1 ENHRY and CDR2 SYGVKD. CDR3 nucleotide sequence: TGTGCCATCAGTAGAGGGATAAATCAGCCCCAGCATTTT. It yields the protein CAISRGINQPQHF.

This clone was picked up one time. The chain employs TRBV5-5 and TRBJ1-4; a possible D gene is TRBD1 (5 bases). This CDR3 spans 15 amino acids. Between the trimmed V and J ends, which lost 1 base and 3 bases, there was a span of 10 bases. From germline, CDR1 is SGHKS and CDR2 YYEKEE (reference sequence). The CDR3 DNA sequence: TGTGCCAGCAGCTTGTGGGGCGTTGCTAATGAAAAACTGTTTTTT. It specifies CASSLWGVANEKLFF.

CDR3 in amino acids: CASSHRSGANVLTF. The DNA of the CDR3 is TGTGCCAGCTCGCACAGGTCTGGGGCCAACGTCCTGACTTTC. The chain is built from TRBV18 and TRBJ2-6, with D possibly being TRBD1 (5 bases). The CDR3 sequence is 14 residues long. From germline, CDR1 is KGHSH and CDR2 LQKENI. V was shortened by 6 bases and J by 1 base, with 7 bases between the two germline ends.